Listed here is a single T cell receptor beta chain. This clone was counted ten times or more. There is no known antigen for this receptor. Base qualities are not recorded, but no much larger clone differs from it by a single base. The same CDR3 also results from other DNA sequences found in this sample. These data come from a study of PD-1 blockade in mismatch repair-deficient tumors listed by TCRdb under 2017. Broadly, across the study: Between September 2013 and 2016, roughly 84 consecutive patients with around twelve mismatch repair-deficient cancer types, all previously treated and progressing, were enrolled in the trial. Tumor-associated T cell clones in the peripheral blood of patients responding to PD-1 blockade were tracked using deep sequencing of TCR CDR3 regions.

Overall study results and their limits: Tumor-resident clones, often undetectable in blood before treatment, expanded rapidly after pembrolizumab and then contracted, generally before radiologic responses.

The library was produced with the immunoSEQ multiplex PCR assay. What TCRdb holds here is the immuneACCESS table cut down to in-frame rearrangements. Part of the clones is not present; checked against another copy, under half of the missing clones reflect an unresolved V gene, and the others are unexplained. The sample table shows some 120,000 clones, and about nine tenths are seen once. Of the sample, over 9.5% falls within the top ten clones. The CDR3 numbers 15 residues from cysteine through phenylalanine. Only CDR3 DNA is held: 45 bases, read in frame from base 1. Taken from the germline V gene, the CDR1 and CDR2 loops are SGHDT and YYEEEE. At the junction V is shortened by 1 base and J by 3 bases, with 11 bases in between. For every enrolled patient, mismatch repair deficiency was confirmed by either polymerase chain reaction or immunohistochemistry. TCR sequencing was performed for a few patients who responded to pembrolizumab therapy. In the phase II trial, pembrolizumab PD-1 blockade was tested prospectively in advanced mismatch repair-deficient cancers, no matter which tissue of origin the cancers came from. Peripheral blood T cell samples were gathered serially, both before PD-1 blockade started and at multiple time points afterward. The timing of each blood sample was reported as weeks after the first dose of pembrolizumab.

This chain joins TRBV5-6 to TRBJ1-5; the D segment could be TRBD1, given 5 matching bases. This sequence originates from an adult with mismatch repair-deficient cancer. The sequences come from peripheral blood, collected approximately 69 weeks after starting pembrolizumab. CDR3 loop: CASSLTGGYNQPQHF. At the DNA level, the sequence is TGTGCCAGCAGCTTGACAGGAGGTTACAATCAGCCCCAGCATTTT. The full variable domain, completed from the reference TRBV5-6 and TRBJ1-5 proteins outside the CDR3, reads DAGVTQSPTHLIKTRGQQVTLRCSPKSGHDTVSWYQQALGQGPQFIFQYYEEEERQRGNFPDRFSGHQFPNYSSELNVNALLLGDSALYLCASSLTGGYNQPQHFGDGTRLSIL.